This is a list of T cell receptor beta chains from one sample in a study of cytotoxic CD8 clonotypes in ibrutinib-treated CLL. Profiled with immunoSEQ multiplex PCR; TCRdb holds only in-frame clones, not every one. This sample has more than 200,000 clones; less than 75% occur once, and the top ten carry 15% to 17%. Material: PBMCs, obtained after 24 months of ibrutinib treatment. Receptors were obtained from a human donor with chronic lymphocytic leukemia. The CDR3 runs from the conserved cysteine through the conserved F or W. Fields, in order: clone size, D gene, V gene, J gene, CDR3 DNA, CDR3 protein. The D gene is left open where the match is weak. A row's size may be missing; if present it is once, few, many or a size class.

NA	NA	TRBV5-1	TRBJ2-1	TGCGCCAGCAGCCGGACTTCGTTAGGGAACAATGAGCAGTTCTTC	CASSRTSLGNNEQFF
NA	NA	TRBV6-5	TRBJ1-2	TGTGCCAGCAGTTACAAGAGGATAAACTATGGCTACACCTTC	CASSYKRINYGYTF
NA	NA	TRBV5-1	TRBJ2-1	TGCGCCAGCAGCGTGTCCGGGGCCCTCGGAAATGAGCAGTTCTTC	CASSVSGALGNEQFF
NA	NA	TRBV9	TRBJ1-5	TGTGCCAGCAGCGTAGAAGGGACACCAGGCGTAGATCCCCAGCATTTT	CASSVEGTPGVDPQHF
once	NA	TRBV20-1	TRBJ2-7	TGCAGTGCTAGGGGCGGTTACGAGCAGTACTTC	CSARGGYEQYF
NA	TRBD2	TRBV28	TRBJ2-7	TGTGCCAGCAGGCGGGAGGCGGAACGCGAGCAGTACTTC	CASRREAEREQYF
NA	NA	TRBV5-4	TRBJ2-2	TGTGCCAGCAGCCCCCCCGCGAACACCGGGGAGCTGTTTTTT	CASSPPANTGELFF
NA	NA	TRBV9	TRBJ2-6	TGTGCCAGCAGCGCCCGGAGTGCTGGGGCCAACGTCCTGACTTTC	CASSARSAGANVLTF
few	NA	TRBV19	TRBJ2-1	TGTGCCAGTAGTATACGGGAATACAATGAGCAGTTCTTC	CASSIREYNEQFF
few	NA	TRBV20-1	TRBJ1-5	TGCAGTGCAGGGGCCGATCAGCCCCAGCATTTT	CSAGADQPQHF
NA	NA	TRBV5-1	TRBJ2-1	TGCGCCAGCAGACGGGACCTCGGAGAATCCTCCTACAATGAGCAGTTCTTC	CASRRDLGESSYNEQFF
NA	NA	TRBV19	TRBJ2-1	TGTGCCAGTAGTATTCGGGGGATAATCAATGAGCAGTTCTTC	CASSIRGIINEQFF
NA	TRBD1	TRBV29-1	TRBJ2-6	TGCAGCGTCCAGGGGGCAGGGGCCAACGTCCTGACTTTC	CSVQGAGANVLTF
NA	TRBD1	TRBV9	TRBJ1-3	TGTGCCAGCAGCGTCGGGACAGCCGCTGGAAACACCATATATTTT	CASSVGTAAGNTIYF
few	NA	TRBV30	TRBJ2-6	TGTGCCTGGAGCAGGGGCTCTGGTGGGGCCAACGTCCTGACTTTC	CAWSRGSGGANVLTF
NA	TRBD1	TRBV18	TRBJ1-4	TGTGCCAGCTCACCAAACCAACAGGGGGCGGCTAATGAAAAACTGTTTTTT	CASSPNQQGAANEKLFF
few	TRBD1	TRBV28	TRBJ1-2	TGTGCCAGCAGTTTAGGACAGGCGATTACCTATGGCTACACCTTC	CASSLGQAITYGYTF
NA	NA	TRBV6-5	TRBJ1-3	TGTGCCAGCCGACGGGGGGTAGCTGGAAACACCATATATTTT	CASRRGVAGNTIYF
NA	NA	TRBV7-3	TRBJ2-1	TGTGCCAGCAGCTTAGGATTGGGGGGCGGCAATGAGCAGTTCTTC	CASSLGLGGGNEQFF
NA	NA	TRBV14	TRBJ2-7	TGTGCCAGCAGCCAAGTTCAGGGAGACGAGCAGTACTTC	CASSQVQGDEQYF